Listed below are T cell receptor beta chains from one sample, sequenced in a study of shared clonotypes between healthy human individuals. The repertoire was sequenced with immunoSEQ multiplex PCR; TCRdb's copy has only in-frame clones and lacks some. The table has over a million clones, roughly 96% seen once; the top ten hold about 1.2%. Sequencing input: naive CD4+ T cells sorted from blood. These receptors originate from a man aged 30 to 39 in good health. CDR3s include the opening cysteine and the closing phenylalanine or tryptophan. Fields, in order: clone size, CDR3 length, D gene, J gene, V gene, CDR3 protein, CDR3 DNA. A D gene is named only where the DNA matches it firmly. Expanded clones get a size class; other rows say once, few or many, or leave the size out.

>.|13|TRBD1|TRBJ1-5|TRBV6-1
CASKRQGDQPQHF
TGTGCCAGCAAAAGACAGGGGGATCAGCCCCAGCATTTT
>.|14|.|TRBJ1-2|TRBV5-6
CASRTSGPNYGYTF
TGTGCCAGCAGGACTTCGGGACCCAACTATGGCTACACCTTC
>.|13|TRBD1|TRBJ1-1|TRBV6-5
CASNSDRGTEAFF
TGTGCCAGCAATTCGGACAGGGGTACTGAAGCTTTCTTT
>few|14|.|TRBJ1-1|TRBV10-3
CAISESVDQGSAFF
TGTGCCATCAGTGAGTCCGTGGATCAGGGAAGTGCTTTCTTT
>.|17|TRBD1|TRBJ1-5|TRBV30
CAWSSGQGWESNQPQHF
TGTGCCTGGAGTAGTGGACAGGGGTGGGAAAGCAATCAGCCCCAGCATTTT
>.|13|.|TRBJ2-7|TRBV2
CASSEEAKYEQYF
TGTGCCAGCAGTGAAGAGGCTAAATACGAGCAGTACTTC
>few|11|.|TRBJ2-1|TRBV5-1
CASSLEGEQFF
TGCGCCAGCAGCTTGGAGGGTGAGCAGTTCTTC
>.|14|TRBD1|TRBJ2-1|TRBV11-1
CASSPDRARHEQFF
TGTGCCAGCAGCCCCGACAGGGCCCGCCATGAGCAGTTCTTC
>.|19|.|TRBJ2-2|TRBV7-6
CASSLRAGTLILNTGELFF
TGTGCCAGCAGCTTAAGGGCAGGGACCCTTATATTGAACACCGGGGAGCTGTTTTTT
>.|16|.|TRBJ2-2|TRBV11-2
CASSRGDWANTGELFF
TGTGCCAGCAGCCGTGGGGACTGGGCGAACACCGGGGAGCTGTTTTTT
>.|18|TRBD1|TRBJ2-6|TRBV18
CASSPWGQGSAGANVLTF
TGTGCCAGCTCACCATGGGGACAGGGTAGTGCTGGGGCCAACGTCCTGACTTTC
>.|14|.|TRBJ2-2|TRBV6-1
CASRRERATGELFF
TGTGCCAGCAGGAGGGAAAGGGCCACCGGGGAGCTGTTTTTT
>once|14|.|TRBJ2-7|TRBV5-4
CASSRSSVPYEQYF
TGTGCCAGCAGCCGGTCTAGCGTACCCTACGAGCAGTACTTC
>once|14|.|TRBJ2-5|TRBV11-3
CASSLGGEQETQYF
TGTGCCAGCAGCTTAGGAGGAGAACAAGAGACCCAGTACTTC
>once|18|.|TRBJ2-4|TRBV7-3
CARRGQGPPGCTKNIQYF
TGTGCCAGACGTGGGCAGGGCCCCCCCGGTTGTACCAAAAACATTCAGTACTTC
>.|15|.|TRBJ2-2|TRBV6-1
CASRLRRGNTGELFF
TGTGCCAGCAGATTAAGACGAGGTAACACCGGGGAGCTGTTTTTT
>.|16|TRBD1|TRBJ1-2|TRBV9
CASSVALGQVNYGYTF
TGTGCCAGCAGCGTAGCCCTCGGACAGGTTAACTATGGCTACACCTTC
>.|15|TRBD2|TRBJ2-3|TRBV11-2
CASSPSGRGTDTQYF
TGTGCCAGCAGCCCGAGCGGGAGAGGTACAGATACGCAGTATTTT
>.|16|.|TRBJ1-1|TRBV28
CASSLGQGISNTEAFF
TGTGCCAGCAGTTTGGGCCAGGGAATTTCAAACACTGAAGCTTTCTTT
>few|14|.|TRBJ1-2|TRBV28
CASSDDSSVYGYTF
TGTGCCAGCAGTGATGACAGCTCTGTTTATGGCTACACCTTC
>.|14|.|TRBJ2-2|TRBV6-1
CASIRQENTGELFF
TGTGCCAGCATCAGGCAGGAGAACACCGGGGAGCTGTTTTTT
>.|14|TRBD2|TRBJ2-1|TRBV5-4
CASRSAGGQLEQFF
TGTGCCAGCAGATCAGCGGGAGGCCAGCTTGAGCAGTTCTTC
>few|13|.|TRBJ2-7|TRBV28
CASVAGPSYEQYF
TGTGCCAGCGTGGCGGGCCCCTCCTACGAGCAGTACTTC
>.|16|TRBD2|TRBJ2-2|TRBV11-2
CASSSRREGQTGELFF
TGTGCCAGCAGCTCAAGGCGGGAGGGCCAAACCGGGGAGCTGTTTTTT
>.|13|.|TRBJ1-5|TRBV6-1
CASSGYWDQPQHF
TGTGCCAGCAGTGGTTATTGGGATCAGCCCCAGCATTTT
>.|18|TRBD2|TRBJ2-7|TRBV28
CASRRVSLAGESSYEQYF
TGTGCCAGCAGACGAGTTTCCCTAGCGGGGGAAAGCTCCTACGAGCAGTACTTC
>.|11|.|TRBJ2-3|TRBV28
CASSTSHTQYF
TGTGCCAGCAGTACTAGTCATACGCAGTATTTT
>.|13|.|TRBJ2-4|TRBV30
CAWDSEAKNIQYF
TGTGCCTGGGACTCTGAAGCCAAAAACATTCAGTACTTC
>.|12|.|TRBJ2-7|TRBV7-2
CASSLEPYEQYF
TGTGCCAGCAGCTTAGAACCCTACGAGCAGTACTTC
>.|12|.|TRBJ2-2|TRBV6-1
CASRATAGELFF
TGTGCCAGCAGGGCTACTGCCGGGGAGCTGTTTTTT
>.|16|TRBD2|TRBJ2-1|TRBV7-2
CASSLIMGSGRGEQFF
TGTGCCAGCAGCTTAATTATGGGAAGCGGGAGAGGAGAGCAGTTCTTC
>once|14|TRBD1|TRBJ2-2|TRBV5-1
CASSRDRGPGELFF
TGCGCCAGCAGCCGGGACAGGGGGCCCGGGGAGCTGTTTTTT
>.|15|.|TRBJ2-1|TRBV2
CASSPSTGSYNEQFF
TGTGCCAGCAGCCCCTCCACAGGATCCTACAATGAGCAGTTCTTC
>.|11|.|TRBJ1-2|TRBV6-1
CASSFNYGYTF
TGTGCCAGCAGTTTTAACTATGGCTACACCTTC
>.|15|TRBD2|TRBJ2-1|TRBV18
CASSLLAGDYNEQFF
TGTGCCAGCTCATTACTAGCGGGAGACTACAATGAGCAGTTCTTC
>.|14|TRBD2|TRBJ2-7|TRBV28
CASSVAGFSYEQYF
TGTGCCAGCAGCGTAGCGGGGTTCTCCTACGAGCAGTACTTC
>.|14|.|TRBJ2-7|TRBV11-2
CASSLAGRGLEQYF
TGTGCCAGCAGCTTAGCGGGGAGAGGGCTCGAGCAGTACTTC
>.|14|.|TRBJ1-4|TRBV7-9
CASSGRDRDEKLFF
TGTGCCAGCAGCGGCCGGGACCGGGACGAAAAACTGTTTTTT
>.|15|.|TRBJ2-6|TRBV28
CASSTSVAGANVLTF
TGTGCCAGCAGTACTTCAGTGGCTGGGGCCAACGTCCTGACTTTC
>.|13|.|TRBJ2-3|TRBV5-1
CASSLSEPDTQYF
TGCGCCAGCAGCTTGTCCGAACCCGATACGCAGTATTTT
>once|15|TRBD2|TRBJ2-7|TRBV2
CAILAQTSGSYEQYF
TGTGCCATCTTAGCTCAGACTAGCGGATCCTACGAGCAGTACTTC
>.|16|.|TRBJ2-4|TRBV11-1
CASSSGLPEGADIQYF
TGTGCCAGCAGCTCGGGACTACCAGAGGGGGCAGACATTCAGTACTTC
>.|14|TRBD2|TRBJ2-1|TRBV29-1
CSVVVGLAGTEQFF
TGCAGCGTTGTAGTCGGACTAGCGGGGACAGAGCAGTTCTTC
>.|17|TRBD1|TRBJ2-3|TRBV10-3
CAISESKGGTSTDTQYF
TGTGCCATCAGTGAGTCGAAAGGGGGCACGAGCACAGATACGCAGTATTTT
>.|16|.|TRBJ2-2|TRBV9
CASSYVQGATTGELFF
TGTGCCAGCAGCTATGTTCAAGGGGCAACCACCGGGGAGCTGTTTTTT